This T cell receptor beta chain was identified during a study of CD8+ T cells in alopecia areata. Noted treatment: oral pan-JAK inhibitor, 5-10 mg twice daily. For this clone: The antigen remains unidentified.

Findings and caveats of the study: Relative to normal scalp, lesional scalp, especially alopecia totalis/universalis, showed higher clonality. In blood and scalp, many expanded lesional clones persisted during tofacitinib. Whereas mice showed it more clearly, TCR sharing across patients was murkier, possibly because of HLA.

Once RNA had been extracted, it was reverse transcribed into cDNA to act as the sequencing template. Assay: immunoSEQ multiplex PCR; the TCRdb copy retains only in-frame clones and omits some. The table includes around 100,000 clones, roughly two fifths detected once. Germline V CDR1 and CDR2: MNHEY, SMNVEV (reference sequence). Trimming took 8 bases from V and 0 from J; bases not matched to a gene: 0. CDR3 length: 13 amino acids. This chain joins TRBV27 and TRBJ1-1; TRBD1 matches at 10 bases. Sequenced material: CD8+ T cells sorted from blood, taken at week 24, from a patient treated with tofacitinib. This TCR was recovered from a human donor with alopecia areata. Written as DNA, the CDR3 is TGTGCCAGCGGGACAGGGGTGAACACTGAAGCTTTCTTT. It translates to CASGTGVNTEAFF.